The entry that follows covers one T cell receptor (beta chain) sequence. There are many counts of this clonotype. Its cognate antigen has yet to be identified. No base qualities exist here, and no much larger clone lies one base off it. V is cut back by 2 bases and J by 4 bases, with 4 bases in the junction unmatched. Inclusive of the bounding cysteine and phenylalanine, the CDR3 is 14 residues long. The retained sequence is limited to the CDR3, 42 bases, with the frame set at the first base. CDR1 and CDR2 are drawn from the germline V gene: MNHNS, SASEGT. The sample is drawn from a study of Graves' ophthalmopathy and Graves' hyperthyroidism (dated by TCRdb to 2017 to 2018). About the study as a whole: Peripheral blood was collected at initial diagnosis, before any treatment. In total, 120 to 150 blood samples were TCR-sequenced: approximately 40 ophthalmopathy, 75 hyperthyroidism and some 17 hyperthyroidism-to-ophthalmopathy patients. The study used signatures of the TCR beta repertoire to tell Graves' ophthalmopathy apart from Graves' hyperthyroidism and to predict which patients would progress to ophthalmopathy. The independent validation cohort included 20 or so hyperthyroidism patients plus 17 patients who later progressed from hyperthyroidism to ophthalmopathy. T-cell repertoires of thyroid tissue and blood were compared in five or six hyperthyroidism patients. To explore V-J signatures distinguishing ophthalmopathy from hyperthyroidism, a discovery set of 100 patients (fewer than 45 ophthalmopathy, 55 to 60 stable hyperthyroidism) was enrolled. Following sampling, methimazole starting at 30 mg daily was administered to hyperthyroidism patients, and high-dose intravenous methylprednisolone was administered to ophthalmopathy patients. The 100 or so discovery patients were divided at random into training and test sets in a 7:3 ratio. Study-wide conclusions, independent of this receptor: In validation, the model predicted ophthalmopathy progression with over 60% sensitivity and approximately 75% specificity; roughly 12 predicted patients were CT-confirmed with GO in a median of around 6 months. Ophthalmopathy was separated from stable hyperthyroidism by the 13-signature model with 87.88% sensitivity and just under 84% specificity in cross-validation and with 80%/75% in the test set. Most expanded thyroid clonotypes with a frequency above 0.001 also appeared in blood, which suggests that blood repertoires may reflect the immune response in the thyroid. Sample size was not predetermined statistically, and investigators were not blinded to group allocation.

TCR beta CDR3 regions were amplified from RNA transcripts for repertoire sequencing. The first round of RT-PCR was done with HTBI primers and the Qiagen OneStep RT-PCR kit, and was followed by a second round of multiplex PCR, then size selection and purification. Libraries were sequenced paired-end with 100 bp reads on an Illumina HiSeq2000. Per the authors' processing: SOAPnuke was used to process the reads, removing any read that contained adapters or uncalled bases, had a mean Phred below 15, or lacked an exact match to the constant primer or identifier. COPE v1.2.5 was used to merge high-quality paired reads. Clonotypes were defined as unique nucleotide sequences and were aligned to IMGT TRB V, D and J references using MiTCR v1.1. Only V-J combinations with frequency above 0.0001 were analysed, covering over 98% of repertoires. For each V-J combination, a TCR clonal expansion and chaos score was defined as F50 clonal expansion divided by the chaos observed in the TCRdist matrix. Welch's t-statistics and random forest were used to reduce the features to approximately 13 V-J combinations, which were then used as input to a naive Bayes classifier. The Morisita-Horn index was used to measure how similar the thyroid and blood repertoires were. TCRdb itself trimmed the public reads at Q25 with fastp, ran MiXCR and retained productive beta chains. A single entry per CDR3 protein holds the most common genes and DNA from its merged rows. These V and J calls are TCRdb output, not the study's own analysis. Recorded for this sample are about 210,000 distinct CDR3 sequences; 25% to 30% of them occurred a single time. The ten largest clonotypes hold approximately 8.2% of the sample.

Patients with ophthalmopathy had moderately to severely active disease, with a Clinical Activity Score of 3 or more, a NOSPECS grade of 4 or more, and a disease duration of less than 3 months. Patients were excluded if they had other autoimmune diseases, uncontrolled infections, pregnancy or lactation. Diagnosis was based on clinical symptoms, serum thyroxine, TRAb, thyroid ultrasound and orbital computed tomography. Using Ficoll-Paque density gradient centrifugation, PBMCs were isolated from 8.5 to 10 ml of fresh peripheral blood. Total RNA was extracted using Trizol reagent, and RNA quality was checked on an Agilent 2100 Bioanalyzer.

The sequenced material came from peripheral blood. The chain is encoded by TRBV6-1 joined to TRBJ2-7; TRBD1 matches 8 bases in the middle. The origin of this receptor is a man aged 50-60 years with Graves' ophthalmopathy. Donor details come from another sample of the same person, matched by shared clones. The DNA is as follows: TGTGCCAGCAGTGAACAGGGGGCGCGGTACGAGCAGTACTTC. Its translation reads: CASSEQGARYEQYF.